Sequencing of this T cell receptor (beta chain) was carried out in a study of T cell repertoires in aging, cancer and after chemotherapy. Study in general: Donor ages fell into six groups from 30 or younger up to 70 or older. Glioblastoma patients receiving temozolomide-based therapy gave paired samples before and after chemotherapy.

Germline V gene lookup returns CDR1 SGHRS and CDR2 YFSETQ. CDR3 length equals 12 residues. Trimming cost V 4 bases and J 4 bases, with 9 bases left between them. A mixed TRB-A/B primer pool amplified rearranged TRB by multiplex touch-down PCR. TCRdb itself ran the multiplex PCR reads through MiXCR, one entry per CDR3 protein. The table includes 900 to 1,300 distinct CDR3 sequences, over 20% detected once. Findings of the study overall: Across the chemotherapy interval, each cancer cohort showed higher median generation probability, suggesting thymic rebound.

The template was genomic DNA from peripheral blood, not RNA. This clonotype was seen a few times. Its cognate antigen is unknown. This sequence originates from a human donor with a solid tumor. Sequences were obtained from blood. The chain has TRBV5-1 and TRBJ2-7, with D tentatively TRBD1 or TRBD2 (5 bases each). This CDR3 reads CASSVEGYEQYF. The CDR3 coding sequence is TGCGCCAGCAGCGTTGAGGGGTACGAGCAGTACTTC.